Below are 3 T cell receptor beta chains sequenced from a single sample in a study of T cells in tumors and immune-related adverse events. Measured with immunoSEQ multiplex PCR; TCRdb has only the in-frame clones, and not every one. The table records about 22,000 clones, about 93% of them present only once. The sequencing used lymph node tissue, collected from a patient treated with anti-PD-1 therapy. These receptors originate from a female donor with metastatic renal cell carcinoma.

Only one count was recorded for this clone. The chain recombines TRBV7-9 with TRBJ1-3; no definite D call. Germline V gene sequence: CDR1 SEHNR, CDR2 FQNEAQ (reference sequence). The CDR3 covers 17 residues. The germline V and J ends were trimmed by 5 bases and 2 bases, with 19 bases remaining between them. The CDR3 coding sequence is TGTGCCAGCAGCCTTCGCGCACGGGCTCTGGCTGGAAACACCATATATTTT. Amino acid sequence: CASSLRARALAGNTIYF.

The chain has TRBV10-1 and TRBJ1-2; 7 bases are shared with TRBD1. J lost 5 bases, V lost 2 bases, and 14 bases had no gene match. The CDR3 loop spans 17 amino acids. Germline V gene lookup returns CDR1 WNHNN and CDR2 SYGVQD (reference sequence). The CDR3 nucleotides read TGCGCCAGCAGTGAGAACCCAGACAGGGTAAGGGATTATGGCTACACCTTC. Translating gives CASSENPDRVRDYGYTF.

The V call is TRBV27, the J call TRBJ1-1, with 8 bases fitting TRBD1. Germline assignment: CDR1 MNHEY and CDR2 SMNVEV (reference sequence). J lost 4 bases, V lost 0 bases, and 4 bases had no gene match. CDR3 length equals 15 residues. The CDR3 sequence is CASSLSPGGTTEAFF. CDR3 DNA sequence: TGTGCCAGCAGTTTATCGCCAGGGGGCACCACTGAAGCTTTCTTT.